The TCR beta chain described here comes from a study of T cells after yellow fever vaccination. Study conclusions and caveats: Clonotypes appearing in both CD4 and CD8 compartments existed, and their share was small. The booster saw the reappearance of most primary-vaccination clones (about 95% CD4, almost 90% CD8). Researchers report a weaker secondary response that nonetheless peaked faster, day 5 versus 15.

TCRdb reprocessed the 5' RACE reads via MiXCR and lists one record per CDR3 protein. The sample records hundreds of thousands of distinct CDR3 sequences, about 12% being singletons. Comments on this clonotype: What it binds is unknown.

This receptor was taken from a man aged 25 to 40 who received the YFV17D yellow fever vaccine. Sequenced material: PBMCs, taken on the day of the yellow fever booster vaccination.

The CDR3 loop is CASSLVQGITDTQYF. As DNA, the CDR3 is TGCGCCAGCAGCTTGGTTCAGGGGATTACAGATACGCAGTATTTT. The chain links TRBV5-1 to TRBJ2-3, with D perhaps TRBD1 (6 bases). CDR1 is SGHRS and CDR2 is YFSETQ in the germline V gene. There are 15 residues in the CDR3. Trimming took 0 bases from V and 3 from J, leaving 11 bases between them.